This T cell receptor (gamma chain) appears in the sequencing data of a study of gamma delta lymphoproliferative disorders and STAT genes. Turning to the study itself: Gamma-chain libraries were built from at least 50 ng of genomic DNA with the LymphoTrack Dx TCRG Assay. For the delta chain, EuroClonality-NGS standard procedure was applied.

TCRdb redid the clone calls on the multiplex PCR reads with CATT. Counted here are 800 to 1,100 gamma-chain clones, 28% occurring once; the ten biggest clones make up 27%. Worth noting for this clone: What it recognizes is unknown.

Overall study results and limits: Patient gamma repertoires clustered apart from healthy controls; delta did not.

The CDR3 covers 15 residues. V was clipped by 0 bases and J by 3 bases; unmatched bases: 8. Germline values: CDR1 VTNTFY, CDR2 YDVSTARD (reference sequence). Genomic DNA from isolated PBMCs served as the sequencing template. The control group comprised age- and sex-matched healthy adult blood donors. V and J are TRGV3 and TRGJ1 or TRGJ2. No J gene is reported in TCRdb; it was inferred here by comparing the DNA with germline. The receptor was derived from a human donor in good health. Material: blood. Here the CDR3 reads CATWDRWGCYYKKLF. CDR3 in DNA: TGTGCCACCTGGGACAGGTGGGGTTGTTATTATAAGAAACTCTTT.